This TCR beta chain comes out of a study of shared clonotypes between healthy human individuals. The study's findings and limits: Generation probabilities of non-shared clonotypes were lower (relative to those shared by all four donors). Though the depth was large, rarefaction showed that sorted-subset sequencing was incomplete.

Germline V gene lookup returns CDR1 ENHRY and CDR2 SYGVKD. This CDR3 region has 16 residues. After removal of 2 bases from V and 1 base from J, the junction contained 3 bases not matched to a gene. This clone was observed once. The antigen is unknown. The repertoire was sequenced with immunoSEQ multiplex PCR; TCRdb's copy has only in-frame clones and lacks some. The data contain 2,500,000 or so clones, 93% of them singletons. The rearrangement uses TRBV10-3 and TRBJ1-4; 8 bases line up with TRBD1. This clonotype originated in a man aged 18-30 years in good health. Some clones in this sample may be carry-over from other donors' samples. The material sequenced was naive CD4+ T cells from PBMCs. Subset here: CD45RA+ positively selected. The DNA for the CDR3 is TGTGCCATCAGTGAGGACAGGGGTAGAACTAATGAAAAACTGTTTTTT. This gives the protein CAISEDRGRTNEKLFF.